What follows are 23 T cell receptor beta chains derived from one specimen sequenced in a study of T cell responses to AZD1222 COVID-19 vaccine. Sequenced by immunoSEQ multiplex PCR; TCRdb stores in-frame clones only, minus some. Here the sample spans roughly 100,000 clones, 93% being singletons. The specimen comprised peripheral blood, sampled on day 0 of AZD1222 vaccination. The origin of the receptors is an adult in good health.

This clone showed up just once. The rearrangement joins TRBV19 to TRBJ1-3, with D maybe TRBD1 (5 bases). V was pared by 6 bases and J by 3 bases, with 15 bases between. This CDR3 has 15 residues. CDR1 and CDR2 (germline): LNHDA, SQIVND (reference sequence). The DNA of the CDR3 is TGTGCCAGTAGAGCGAGACAGTTAAATGGAAACACCATATATTTT. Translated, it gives CASRARQLNGNTIYF.

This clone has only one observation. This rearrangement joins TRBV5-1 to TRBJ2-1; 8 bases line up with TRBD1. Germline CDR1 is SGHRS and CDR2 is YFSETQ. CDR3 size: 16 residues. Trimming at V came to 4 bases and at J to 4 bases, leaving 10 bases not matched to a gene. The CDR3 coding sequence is TGCGCCAGCAGCGCCGTAGCAGGGGGCTTTTACAATGAGCAGTTCTTC. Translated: CASSAVAGGFYNEQFF.

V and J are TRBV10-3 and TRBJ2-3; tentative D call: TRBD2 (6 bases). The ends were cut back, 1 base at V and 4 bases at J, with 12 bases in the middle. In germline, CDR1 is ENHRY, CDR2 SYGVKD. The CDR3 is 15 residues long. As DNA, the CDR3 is TGTGCCATCAGTGAGTTTGGGGACTTTGCAGATACGCAGTATTTT. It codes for CAISEFGDFADTQYF.

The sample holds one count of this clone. CDR3 bases: TGTGCCAGCAGCCAACTAGCGGATAGGGGAAATGAGCAGTTCTTC. It is translated as CASSQLADRGNEQFF. The chain combines TRBV7-9 with TRBJ2-1, with 8 bases identical to TRBD2. The CDR3 has 15 amino acids. V shed 5 bases, J shed 7 bases, and the junction held 10 bases outside the gene matches. CDR1 and CDR2 (germline): SEHNR, FQNEAQ (reference sequence).

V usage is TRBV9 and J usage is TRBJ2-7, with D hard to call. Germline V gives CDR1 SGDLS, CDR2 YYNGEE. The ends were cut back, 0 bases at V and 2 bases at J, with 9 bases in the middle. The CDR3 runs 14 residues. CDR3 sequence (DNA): TGTGCCAGCAGCGTAGTCGACGGAGCCTACGAGCAGTACTTC. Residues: CASSVVDGAYEQYF. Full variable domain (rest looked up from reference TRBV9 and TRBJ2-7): DSGVTQTPKHLITATGQRVTLRCSPRSGDLSVYWYQQSLDQGLQFLIQYYNGEERAKGNILERFSAQQFPDLHSELNLSSLELGDSALYFCASSVVDGAYEQYFGPGTRLTVT.

For the CDR3, the DNA is TGCAGTGCTAGTAGCGGGCCGGGGAATAATGAAAAACTGTTTTTT. Translated, it gives CSASSGPGNNEKLFF. V is TRBV20-1 and J is TRBJ1-4; D unclear. The CDR3 is made up of 15 amino acids. The germline V gene has CDR1 DFQATT and CDR2 SNEGSKA (reference sequence). V lost 3 bases to trimming and J lost 4 bases, with 15 bases between them.

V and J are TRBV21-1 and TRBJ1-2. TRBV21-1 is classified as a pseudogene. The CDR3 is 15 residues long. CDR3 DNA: TGTGCCAGCAGCTCCCGAAGGAGCCCTAACTATGGCTACACCTTC. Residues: CASSSRRSPNYGYTF.

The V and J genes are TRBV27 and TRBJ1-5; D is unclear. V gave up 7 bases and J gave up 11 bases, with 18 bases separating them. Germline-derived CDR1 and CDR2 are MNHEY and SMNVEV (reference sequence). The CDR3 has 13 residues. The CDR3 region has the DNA TGTGCCAGCACCCCCGCAGCGATGTCGGCCCAGCATTTT. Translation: CASTPAAMSAQHF.

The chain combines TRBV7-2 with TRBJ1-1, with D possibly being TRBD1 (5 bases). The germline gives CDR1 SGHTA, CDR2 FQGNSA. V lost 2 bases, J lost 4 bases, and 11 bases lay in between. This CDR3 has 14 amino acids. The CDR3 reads CASSLRQWSTEAFF. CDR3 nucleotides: TGTGCCAGCAGCTTAAGACAGTGGAGCACTGAAGCTTTCTTT.

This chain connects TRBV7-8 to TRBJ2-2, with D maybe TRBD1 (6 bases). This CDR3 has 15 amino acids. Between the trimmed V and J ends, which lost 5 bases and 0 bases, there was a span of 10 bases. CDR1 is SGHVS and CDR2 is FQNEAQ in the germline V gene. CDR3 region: CASSADRTNTGELFF. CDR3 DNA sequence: TGTGCCAGCAGCGCGGACAGAACGAACACCGGGGAGCTGTTTTTT.

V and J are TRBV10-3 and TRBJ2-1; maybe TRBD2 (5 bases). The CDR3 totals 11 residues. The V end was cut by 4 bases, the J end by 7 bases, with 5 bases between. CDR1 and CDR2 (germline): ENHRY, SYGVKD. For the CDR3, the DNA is TGTGCCATCAGTGGGGAGAATGAGCAGTTCTTC. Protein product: CAISGENEQFF.

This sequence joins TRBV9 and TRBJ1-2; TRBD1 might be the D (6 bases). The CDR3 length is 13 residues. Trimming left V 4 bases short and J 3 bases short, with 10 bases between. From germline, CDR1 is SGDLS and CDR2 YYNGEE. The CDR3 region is CASSHTGHYGYTF. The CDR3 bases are TGTGCCAGCAGCCACACAGGGCACTATGGCTACACCTTC.

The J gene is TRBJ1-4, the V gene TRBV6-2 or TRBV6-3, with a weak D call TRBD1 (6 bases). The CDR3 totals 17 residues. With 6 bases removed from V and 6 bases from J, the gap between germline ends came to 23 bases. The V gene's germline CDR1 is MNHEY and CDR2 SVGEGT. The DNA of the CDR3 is TGTGCCAGCAGCCCCGGGAGGGGGGCCTTTTTGGATGAAAAACTGTTTTTT. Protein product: CASSPGRGAFLDEKLFF.

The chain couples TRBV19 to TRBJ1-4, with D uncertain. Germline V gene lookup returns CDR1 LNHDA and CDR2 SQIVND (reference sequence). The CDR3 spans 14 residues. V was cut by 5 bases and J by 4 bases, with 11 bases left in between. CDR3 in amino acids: CASSFGRLNEKLFF. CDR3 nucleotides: TGTGCCAGTAGTTTCGGGAGGCTTAATGAAAAACTGTTTTTT. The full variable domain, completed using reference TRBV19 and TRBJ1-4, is DGGITQSPKYLFRKEGQNVTLSCEQNLNHDAMYWYRQDPGQGLRLIYYSQIVNDFQKGDIAEGYSVSREKKESFPLTVTSAQKNPTAFYLCASSFGRLNEKLFFGSGTQLSVL.

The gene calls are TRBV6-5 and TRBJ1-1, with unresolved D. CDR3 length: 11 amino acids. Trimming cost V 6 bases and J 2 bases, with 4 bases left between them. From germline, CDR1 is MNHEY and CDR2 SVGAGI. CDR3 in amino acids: CASSRNTEAFF. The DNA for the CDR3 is TGTGCCAGCAGCCGTAACACTGAAGCTTTCTTT.

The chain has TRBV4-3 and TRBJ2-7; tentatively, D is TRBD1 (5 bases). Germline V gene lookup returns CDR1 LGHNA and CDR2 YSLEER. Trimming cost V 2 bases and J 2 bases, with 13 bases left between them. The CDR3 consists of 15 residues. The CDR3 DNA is TGCGCCAGCAGCCAAAGTGTACAGGTGACCTACGAGCAGTACTTC. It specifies CASSQSVQVTYEQYF.

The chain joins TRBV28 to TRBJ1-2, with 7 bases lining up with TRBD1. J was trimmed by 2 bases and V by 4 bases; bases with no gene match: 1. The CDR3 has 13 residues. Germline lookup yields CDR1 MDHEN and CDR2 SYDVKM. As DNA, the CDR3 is TGTGCCAGCAGTTCGACAGGGAACTATGGCTACACCTTC. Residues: CASSSTGNYGYTF.

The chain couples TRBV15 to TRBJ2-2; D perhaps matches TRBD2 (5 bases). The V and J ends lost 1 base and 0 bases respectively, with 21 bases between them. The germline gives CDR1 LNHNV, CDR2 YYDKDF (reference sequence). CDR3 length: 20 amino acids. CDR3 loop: CATSRAGGRSLTANTGELFF. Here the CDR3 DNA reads TGTGCCACCAGCAGAGCTGGAGGACGCTCATTAACCGCGAACACCGGGGAGCTGTTTTTT.

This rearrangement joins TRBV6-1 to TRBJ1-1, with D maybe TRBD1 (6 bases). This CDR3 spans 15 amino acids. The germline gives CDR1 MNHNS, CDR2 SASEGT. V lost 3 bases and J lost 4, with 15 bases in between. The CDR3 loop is CASSEALGGATEAFF. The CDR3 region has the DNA TGTGCCAGCAGTGAGGCATTAGGGGGGGCCACTGAAGCTTTCTTT.

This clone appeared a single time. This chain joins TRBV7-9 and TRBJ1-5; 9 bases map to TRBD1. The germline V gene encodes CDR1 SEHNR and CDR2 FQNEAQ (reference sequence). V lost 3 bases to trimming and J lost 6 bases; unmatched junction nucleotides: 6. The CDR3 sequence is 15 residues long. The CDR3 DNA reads TGTGCCAGCAGCTTGGGACAGGGAGGGAGTCAGCCCCAGCATTTT. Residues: CASSLGQGGSQPQHF.

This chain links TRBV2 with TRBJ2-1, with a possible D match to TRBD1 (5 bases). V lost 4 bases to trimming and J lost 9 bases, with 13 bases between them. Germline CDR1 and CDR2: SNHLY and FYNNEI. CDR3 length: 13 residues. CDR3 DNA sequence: TGTGCCAGCAGTGTTGGCAGGGAAAGTGAGCAGTTCTTC. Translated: CASSVGRESEQFF. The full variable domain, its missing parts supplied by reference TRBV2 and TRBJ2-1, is EPEVTQTPSHQVTQMGQEVILRCVPISNHLYFYWYRQILGQKVEFLVSFYNNEISEKSEIFDDQFSVERPDGSNFTLKIRSTKLEDSAMYFCASSVGRESEQFFGPGTRLTVL.

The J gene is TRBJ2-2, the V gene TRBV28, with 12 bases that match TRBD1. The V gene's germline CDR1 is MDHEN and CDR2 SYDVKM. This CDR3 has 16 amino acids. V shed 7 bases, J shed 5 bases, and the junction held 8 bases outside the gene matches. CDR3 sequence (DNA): TGTGCCAGCATACCCGGGACAGGGGGCTGGACCGGGGAGCTGTTTTTT. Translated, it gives CASIPGTGGWTGELFF.

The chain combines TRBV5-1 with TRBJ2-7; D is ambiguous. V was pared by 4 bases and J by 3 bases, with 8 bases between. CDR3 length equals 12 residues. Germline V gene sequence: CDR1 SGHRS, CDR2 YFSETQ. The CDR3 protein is CASSRSFYEQYF. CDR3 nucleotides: TGCGCCAGCAGCCGCAGTTTCTACGAGCAGTACTTC.